This T cell receptor beta chain was found in a study of PD-L1 blockade in urothelial cancer. As for the study in general: About 90% of the roughly 29 patients were men with bladder-origin urothelial cancer. The analyses of blood took place 3 weeks (second dose) and 6 weeks after treatment start.

Trimming removed 7 bases at V and 7 bases at J, with 14 bases between. The CDR3 spans 14 residues. Per germline, CDR1 MNHNS and CDR2 SASEGT. The data were produced by immunoSEQ multiplex PCR, yet TCRdb's version contains in-frame clones alone and is incomplete. Among some 45,000 clones, around 82% were seen once, and the ten largest hold 15% to 20%. The time point is: pretreatment peripheral blood. Patients were diagnosed with urothelial carcinoma, either locally advanced or metastatic. The sequence derives from a man between 60 and 75 years old with urothelial cancer. The chain is built from TRBV6-1 and TRBJ1-6; D possibly corresponds to TRBD1 (6 bases). Sequenced here: PBMCs, sampled around atezolizumab (anti-PD-L1) treatment. In nucleotides, the CDR3 is TGTGCCAGCACCCCGGGACAAATAAATTCACCCCTCCACTTT. It codes for CASTPGQINSPLHF.